This T cell receptor (beta chain) was sequenced during a study of T cell repertoires in cytomegalovirus infection. On the study more broadly: Recently described HLA-C-restricted plus well-studied HLA-B-restricted CMV epitopes were used. Based on public TCR beta signatures, there were indications of CMV infection and of a matching HLA type. The study, taken as a whole, reports: What dominated the ex vivo response were HLA-C-restricted CMV-specific TCR beta clonotypes. The cumulative frequency of public TCR beta families distinguished individuals who carried CMV together with the relevant HLA.

This clonotype has more than one count but fewer than ten. The antigen is undetermined. TCRdb reanalysed the reads using MiXCR and keeps one entry per CDR3 protein. The repertoire consists of around 710,000 distinct CDR3 sequences, with around 29% occurring once and the leading ten covering 10% to 15%. The length of the CDR3 is 18 residues. Germline V gene data show CDR1 as LNHDA and CDR2 as SQIVND (reference sequence). Trimming took off 7 bases at V and 0 bases at J, with 19 bases between the two ends. V usage is TRBV19 and J usage is TRBJ2-6; D is possibly TRBD1 (6 bases). This sequence was found in a human donor in good health (CMV status not recorded). Some clones in this sample may be carry-over from other donors' samples. This specimen consisted of cultured CD8+ T cells from PBMCs, obtained from culture after CMV antigen stimulation. The CDR3 is CASTPRTAMYSGANVLTF. The CDR3 DNA reads TGTGCCAGTACCCCCCGGACAGCTATGTACTCTGGGGCCAACGTCCTGACTTTC.